The clone carrying this T cell receptor (beta chain) was found a few times. No antigen is known for it. Described time point: newly diagnosed GD, antithyroid drugs for less than 3 months. Following extraction of RNA from PBMCs, that RNA was used to make the TCR library. Graves' disease diagnoses used American Thyroid Association guidelines. Assembly of TCR beta libraries relied on iRepertoire HTBI primers together with Arm-PCR of CDR3 regions. Using its own MiXCR run on the multiplex PCR reads, TCRdb lists one record per CDR3 protein. The table records roughly 380,000 distinct CDR3 sequences, roughly a sixth of them present only once. The data are from a study of regulatory T cells in long-lasting Graves disease. Findings and limits, study-wide: Having few samples may have compromised the accuracy. There was favoring of TRBV28, TRBJ1-2 and TRBJ2-5 in persistent disease.

The CDR3 covers 18 residues. Trimming cost V 3 bases and J 0 bases, with 20 bases left between them. Germline V gives CDR1 LNHDA, CDR2 SQIVND (reference sequence). The chain combines TRBV19 with TRBJ2-5; tentatively, D is TRBD1 (5 bases). This sequence originates from a female donor with Graves disease. The sample consisted of peripheral blood mononuclear cells (PBMCs), taken at new diagnosis, from a patient treated with antithyroid drugs. CDR3 region: CASSIHRSSQEHQETQYF. CDR3 DNA sequence: TGTGCCAGTAGTATCCACCGAAGCTCACAGGAGCACCAAGAGACCCAGTACTTC. The variable domain in full, completed from reference TRBV19 and TRBJ2-5, reads DGGITQSPKYLFRKEGQNVTLSCEQNLNHDAMYWYRQDPGQGLRLIYYSQIVNDFQKGDIAEGYSVSREKKESFPLTVTSAQKNPTAFYLCASSIHRSSQEHQETQYFGPGTRLLVL.